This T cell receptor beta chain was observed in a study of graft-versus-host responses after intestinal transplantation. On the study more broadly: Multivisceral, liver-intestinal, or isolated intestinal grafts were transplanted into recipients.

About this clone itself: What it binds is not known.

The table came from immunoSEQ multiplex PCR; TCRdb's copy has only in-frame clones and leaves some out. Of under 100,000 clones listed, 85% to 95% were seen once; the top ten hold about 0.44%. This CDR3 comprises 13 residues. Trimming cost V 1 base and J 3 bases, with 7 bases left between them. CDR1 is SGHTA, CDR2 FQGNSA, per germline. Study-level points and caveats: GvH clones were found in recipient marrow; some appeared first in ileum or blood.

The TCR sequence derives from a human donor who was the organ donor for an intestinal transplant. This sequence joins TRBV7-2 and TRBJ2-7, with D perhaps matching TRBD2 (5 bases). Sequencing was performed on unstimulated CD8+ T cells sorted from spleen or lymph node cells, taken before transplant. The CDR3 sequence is CASSLGGLYEQYF. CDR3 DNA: TGTGCCAGCAGCTTAGGTGGACTCTACGAGCAGTACTTC.